These T cell receptor beta chains were read from a single sample in a study of blood T cells in healthy people across ages. Each CDR3 protein is one row after TCRdb ran MiXCR on the 5' RACE reads. The sample consists of roughly 1,500,000 distinct CDR3 sequences, 30% to 40% of them appearing once. Material: blood. The receptor set was obtained from a woman aged 30 to 39 in good health. CDR3s leave out the opening cysteine and the closing phenylalanine or tryptophan. D genes are given only for firm matches.

NA	TRBV6-5	TRBJ2-3	14	ASSSHVGGPTDTQY
TRBD2	TRBV29-1	TRBJ2-2	12	SAPKRENTGELF
NA	TRBV12-3/TRBV12-4	TRBJ2-5	12	ASSFRQVEETQY
NA	TRBV4-1	TRBJ2-5	12	ASSQDQVEETQY
TRBD1	TRBV7-9	TRBJ1-1	13	ASSPGQGTNTEAF
TRBD2	TRBV7-2	TRBJ2-1	13	ASNPSTSAYNEQF
NA	TRBV4-1	TRBJ1-1	14	ASSQGLYRLNTEAF
NA	TRBV20-1	TRBJ2-1	12	SASWLAFGNEQF
TRBD1	TRBV28	TRBJ2-7	13	ASSTTGFNPYEQY
TRBD1	TRBV27	TRBJ1-2	14	ASSYTQGAGSTGYT